Listed below are T cell receptor beta chains from one sample, sequenced in a study of blood T cell repertoires in COVID-19. The method was immunoSEQ multiplex PCR; TCRdb's version includes in-frame clones alone and lacks a portion of them. Seen here are roughly 200,000 clones, about 83% observed once, and the top ten hold around 6%. The sequencing input was PBMCs or T cells enriched from blood (not recorded which). These receptors were taken from a man between 40 and 49 years old with acute COVID-19. CDR3s include the opening cysteine and the closing phenylalanine or tryptophan. Some rows mark clone size as missing; the rest say once, few, many or name a class of expanded clone.

abundance	v_gene	j_gene	CDR3aa
.	TRBV7-3	TRBJ2-3	CASSHFLSTDTQYF
few	TRBV6-4	TRBJ1-6	CASSPGDNSPLHF
few	TRBV5-1	TRBJ1-1	CASSQGTGGSTEAFF
once	TRBV21-1	TRBJ2-2	CASSKLGPAGETGELFF
.	TRBV7-9	TRBJ1-3	CASSFSTGGIISSGNTIYF
many	TRBV4-2	TRBJ2-1	CASSQPGQGRDEQFF
.	TRBV6-5	TRBJ2-1	CASSYLADNEQFF
.	TRBV5-4	TRBJ2-1	CASSLELAGGYNEQFF
.	TRBV29-1	TRBJ2-1	CSVETGDFEQFF
.	TRBV7-7	TRBJ2-2	CASSSGGSYTGELFF
.	TRBV3-1/TRBV3-2	TRBJ2-7	CASSQDVSGSSYEQYF
.	TRBV9	TRBJ1-3	CASSVAGLENTIYF
.	TRBV5-1	TRBJ1-6	CASSLERPLNSPLHF
.	TRBV2	TRBJ2-5	CASSVGGETQYF
.	TRBV27	TRBJ2-1	CASSLDSYNEQFF
few	TRBV19	TRBJ1-2	CASTRLTGGYGYTF
.	TRBV7-2	TRBJ2-1	CASLPSLYSEQFF
.	TRBV21-1	TRBJ1-2	CASIKEYGYTF
.	TRBV21-1	TRBJ1-6	CASEGGVAPLHF
.	TRBV2	TRBJ1-6	CASRGGRNSPLHF
.	TRBV30	TRBJ2-7	CAWRTLAGAGEQYF
.	TRBV9	TRBJ1-2	CASSVESQGHGYTF
.	TRBV5-5	TRBJ1-4	CASSFSAGTNEKLFF
.	TRBV9	TRBJ2-7	CASSGDRDSYEQYF
.	TRBV6-5	TRBJ2-1	CASSYGGRAYNEQFF
.	TRBV7-6	TRBJ2-3	CASSFSGRDTQYF
.	TRBV7-9	TRBJ1-1	CASSSGSPGGTEAFF
many	TRBV12-3/TRBV12-4	TRBJ1-3	CASRSTGQNTIYF
.	TRBV15	TRBJ1-4	CATSFDIPDRGRPATNEKLFF
.	TRBV15	TRBJ2-7	CATSRDKEQGNEQYF
.	TRBV5-8	TRBJ2-5	CASSSLLANKETQYF
once	TRBV29-1	TRBJ2-2	CSVLTGGRTGELFF
.	TRBV28	TRBJ1-2	CASSSLQVPGYGYTF
.	TRBV29-1	TRBJ2-1	CSVVLGGRTYNEQFF
.	TRBV25-1	TRBJ2-1	CASREQGNNEQFF
.	TRBV19	TRBJ2-7	CASSSRTSGSQYEQYF
.	TRBV25-1	TRBJ2-1	CASSEASGGVYNEQFF
.	TRBV28	TRBJ1-2	CASSSEGHSYGYTF
.	TRBV7-9	TRBJ1-2	CGFRGLRGYTF
.	TRBV13	TRBJ2-1	CASSFSGRAYEQFF